The 24 T cell receptor beta chains presented below share a single source sample, sequenced in a study of T cells in Graves' hyperthyroidism and ophthalmopathy. Authors of the study amplified TCR beta CDR3 regions from RNA transcripts. Initially, a first-round RT-PCR of the TCR CDR3 employed the HTBI primer set. TCRdb re-called the multiplex PCR reads with MiXCR, one entry per CDR3 protein. Altogether some 690,000 distinct CDR3 sequences are present, around 16% being singletons, with the ten largest covering 15% to 19%. Material for sequencing was blood. Receptors were obtained from a middle-aged man with Graves' hyperthyroidism.

This clonotype was counted only a few times. V gene TRBV5-1 combines with J gene TRBJ2-7; 8 bases are shared with TRBD1. V lost 4 bases and J lost 2; bases outside the gene matches: 17. Germline V gives CDR1 SGHRS, CDR2 YFSETQ. The CDR3 is 18 residues long. The CDR3 here is CASSPGQGGNSVTYEQYF. The CDR3 DNA reads as TGCGCCAGCAGCCCCGGACAGGGTGGAAATTCCGTAACCTACGAGCAGTACTTC.

In its sample, this clonotype was seen many times. V is TRBV6-2 or TRBV6-3 and J is TRBJ2-2; 10 bases line up with TRBD2. Looked up from germline, CDR1 is MNHEY and CDR2 is SVGEGT. V shed 2 bases, J shed 6 bases, and the junction held 18 bases outside the gene matches. This CDR3 is built from 20 residues. In nucleotides, the CDR3 is TGTGCCAGCAGTTACGCATCTAACCCCTCCGGGACTAGCGACTCCGGGGAGCTGTTTTTT. This encodes CASSYASNPSGTSDSGELFF.

In this sample, this clonotype turned up many times. The chain joins TRBV3-1 to TRBJ2-5; TRBD2 agrees at 10 bases. The CDR3 contains 15 residues. The germline V gene encodes CDR1 LGHDT and CDR2 YNNKEL (reference sequence). Trimming cost V 4 bases and J 5 bases; bases outside gene matches: 7. In nucleotides, the CDR3 is TGTGCCAGCAGCCCCCTGGGACTAGCGAGCGAGACCCAGTACTTC. This translates into CASSPLGLASETQYF.

This clonotype has a handful of counts. One base away lies a much larger clone, so this may be a sequencing read error. This chain uses TRBV29-1 with TRBJ1-1; D unclear. This CDR3 has 14 residues. Germline V lookup: CDR1 SQVTM, CDR2 ANQGSEA. Trimming took off 6 bases at V and 1 base at J, with 15 bases between the two ends. CDR3 residues: CSVRRGGANTEAFF. The CDR3 DNA reads TGCAGCGTCCGACGGGGAGGCGCGAACACTGAAGCTTTCTTT.

This clonotype came up many times. The chain uses TRBV5-1 and TRBJ2-1; no clear D gene. CDR1 SGHRS and CDR2 YFSETQ come from the germline V gene. V was shortened by 4 bases and J by 0 bases, with 11 bases between the two germline ends. The CDR3 loop spans 15 amino acids. As DNA, the CDR3 is TGCGCCAGCAGCCGTTCGGCGGCCTCCTACAATGAGCAGTTCTTC. Its protein is CASSRSAASYNEQFF.

This chain connects TRBV4-1 to TRBJ2-2; a weak D match, TRBD2 (5 bases). V was clipped by 7 bases and J by 0 bases, with 21 bases between them. This CDR3 contains 18 residues. In germline, CDR1 is MGHRA, CDR2 YSYEKL. This CDR3 is CASTLEHMVGANTGELFF. The CDR3 DNA sequence: TGCGCCAGCACCCTAGAGCACATGGTGGGAGCGAACACCGGGGAGCTGTTTTTT.

This clonotype was observed a few times. A clone one base away is much larger, so this may be a read error. This chain connects TRBV28 to TRBJ2-5, with 7 bases that match TRBD2. Germline CDR1 is MDHEN and CDR2 is SYDVKM. V was clipped by 6 bases and J by 1 base; unmatched bases: 8. CDR3 length: 15 amino acids. CDR3 amino acids: CASRFSPSGQETQYF. CDR3 nucleotides: TGTGCCAGCAGATTCTCCCCTAGCGGCCAAGAGACCCAGTACTTC.

This clonotype was seen ten or more times. The chain is built from TRBV10-3 and TRBJ2-1; 9 positions agree with TRBD2. The J segment lost 5 bases and the V segment lost 10 bases, leaving 18 bases of the junction unmatched. The CDR3 contains 17 residues. Germline V lookup: CDR1 ENHRY, CDR2 SYGVKD. The CDR3, as DNA: TGTGCCACTACCTATTCCTTAGCGGGAGTGGGGGACAATGAGCAGTTCTTC. Its translation is CATTYSLAGVGDNEQFF.

This clonotype occurred many times. The chain couples TRBV11-2 to TRBJ2-5; D is unclear. This CDR3 has 15 amino acids. Per germline, CDR1 SGHAT and CDR2 FQNNGV. V was cut by 5 bases and J by 1 base, with 14 bases left in between. The chain's CDR3 is CASSPPKMLQETQYF. CDR3 DNA: TGTGCCAGCAGCCCACCTAAAATGCTCCAAGAGACCCAGTACTTC.

The rearrangement uses TRBV6-2 or TRBV6-3 and TRBJ2-5; 7 bases agree with TRBD2. This CDR3 has 16 residues. Germline CDR1 is MNHEY and CDR2 is SVGEGT. V shed 4 bases, J shed 2 bases, and the junction held 10 bases outside the gene matches. CDR3 sequence reads: CASSWRLAGVQETQYF. In DNA, the CDR3 is TGTGCCAGCAGTTGGAGGTTAGCGGGTGTTCAAGAGACCCAGTACTTC.

The V and J genes are TRBV19 and TRBJ2-3, with D uncertain. The ends were cut back, 3 bases at V and 1 base at J, with 8 bases in the middle. The CDR3 covers 14 residues. Germline CDR1 is LNHDA and CDR2 is SQIVND (reference sequence). For the CDR3, the DNA is TGTGCCAGTAGTATTTTGGGTGGCACAGATACGCAGTATTTT. It specifies CASSILGGTDTQYF.

This clonotype was recorded a few times. The V gene is TRBV3-1, the J gene TRBJ1-2; D may be TRBD1 (6 bases). CDR3 length equals 13 residues. Germline V CDR1 and CDR2: LGHDT, YNNKEL (reference sequence). Trimming left V 1 base short and J 5 bases short, with 8 bases between. The CDR3 loop reads CASSQGQGYGYTF. CDR3 DNA sequence: TGTGCCAGCAGCCAAGGTCAGGGGTATGGCTACACCTTC. Full variable domain (missing parts from reference TRBV3-1 and TRBJ1-2): DTAVSQTPKYLVTQMGNDKSIKCEQNLGHDTMYWYKQDSKKFLKIMFSYNNKELIINETVPNRFSPKSPDKAHLNLHINSLELGDSAVYFCASSQGQGYGYTFGSGTRLTVV.

This clonotype has at least ten counts. V usage is TRBV7-2 and J usage is TRBJ2-5, with D maybe TRBD1 (5 bases). Germline V gene lookup returns CDR1 SGHTA and CDR2 FQGNSA. The CDR3 runs 13 residues. V was pared by 6 bases and J by 2 bases, with 10 bases between. The CDR3 loop is CASSFDRQETQYF. Here the CDR3 DNA reads TGTGCCAGCAGTTTCGACAGACAAGAGACCCAGTACTTC.

This clonotype showed up many times. The rearrangement uses TRBV20-1 and TRBJ1-1, with a tentative D call TRBD1 (6 bases). Germline values: CDR1 DFQATT, CDR2 SNEGSKA (reference sequence). The CDR3 totals 15 residues. Trimming stripped 3 bases from V and 1 base from J, with 15 bases between. The CDR3 region has the DNA TGCAGTGCTAGGGGGGATGGACAGTCGAACACTGAAGCTTTCTTT. It translates to CSARGDGQSNTEAFF.

The sample holds many counts of this clonotype. The chain uses TRBV20-1 and TRBJ2-1; 8 bases match TRBD2. The CDR3 totals 14 residues. Germline V gene data show CDR1 as DFQATT and CDR2 as SNEGSKA (reference sequence). Unmatched junction bases numbered 12, after V lost 6 bases and J lost 8 bases. CDR3 in amino acids: CSAPRPGGRDEQFF. The CDR3 DNA sequence: TGCAGTGCCCCCCGCCCGGGAGGGCGGGATGAGCAGTTCTTC.

As concerns this clonotype: A much larger clone lies a single base off, so this may be a read error. No conserved phenylalanine or tryptophan is present at the end of the CDR3, so a read error is the likely explanation. The chain combines TRBV7-2 with TRBJ1-1, with TRBD1 as a possible D gene (5 bases). Between the trimmed V and J ends, which lost 7 bases and 1 base, there was a span of 16 bases. CDR1 is SGHTA and CDR2 is FQGNSA in the germline V gene. The CDR3 contains 15 residues. This CDR3 reads CASKNRDRQNTEAFL. CDR3 DNA sequence: TGTGCCAGCAAAAATCGGGACCGCCAGAACACTGAAGCTTTCCTT.

The chain uses TRBV12-3 or TRBV12-4 and TRBJ2-1, with 8 bases that match TRBD2. After removal of 6 bases from V and 5 bases from J, the junction contained 6 bases not matched to a gene. The CDR3 has 14 amino acids. The CDR3: CASSQSGSNNEQFF. The CDR3 coding sequence is TGTGCCAGCAGCCAAAGCGGGAGCAACAATGAGCAGTTCTTC.

This clonotype was seen a handful of times. The V gene is TRBV5-5, the J gene TRBJ2-1; D not certain. Per the germline V gene, CDR1 is SGHKS and CDR2 is YYEKEE (reference sequence). The CDR3 loop spans 16 amino acids. Trimming stripped 1 base from V and 1 base from J, with 12 bases between. The CDR3 DNA sequence: TGTGCCAGCAGCTTGACGAGCCCTCGGTCCTACAATGAGCAGTTCTTC. This translates into CASSLTSPRSYNEQFF.

The table lists this clonotype with a few counts. The V and J genes are TRBV20-1 and TRBJ2-1; TRBD2 aligns across 14 bases. Germline loops: CDR1 DFQATT, CDR2 SNEGSKA (reference sequence). V shed 6 bases, J shed 7 bases, and the junction held 14 bases outside the gene matches. This CDR3 is 17 amino acids long. The CDR3 sequence: CSAKRPGLAGVANEQFF. DNA of the CDR3: TGCAGTGCGAAAAGACCGGGACTAGCGGGAGTGGCTAATGAGCAGTTCTTC.

This clonotype was recorded many times. The J gene is TRBJ1-1, the V gene TRBV3-1, with D unresolved. Germline-derived CDR1 and CDR2 are LGHDT and YNNKEL (reference sequence). The CDR3 is 13 amino acids. Trimming cost V 3 bases and J 1 base, with 6 bases left between them. CDR3 sequence reads: CASSQVSNTEAFF. For the CDR3, the DNA is TGTGCCAGCAGCCAGGTTTCGAACACTGAAGCTTTCTTT.

This clonotype was observed at least ten times. The rearrangement links TRBV7-9 to TRBJ2-7; 13 bases are shared with TRBD2. The CDR3 sequence is 16 residues long. CDR1 is SEHNR, CDR2 FQNEAQ, per germline (reference sequence). Germline trimming cut 5 bases from V and 5 bases from J; bases unmatched to any gene: 9. The DNA of the CDR3 is TGTGCCAGCAGCCCCACTAGCGGGAGGGGTAAGAACGAGCAGTACTTC. Protein: CASSPTSGRGKNEQYF.

The chain carries TRBV7-9 and TRBJ1-2; D is uncertain. The germline V and J ends were trimmed by 5 bases and 4 bases, with 11 bases remaining between them. The CDR3 covers 13 residues. Germline values: CDR1 SEHNR, CDR2 FQNEAQ (reference sequence). The CDR3, as DNA: TGTGCCAGCAGCGCACAGTCTTTCTATGGCTACACCTTC. As protein: CASSAQSFYGYTF.

This clonotype has a count of ten or more. V gene TRBV30 combines with J gene TRBJ1-1; 8 bases map to TRBD1. The CDR3 contains 12 residues. Germline lookup yields CDR1 GTSNPN and CDR2 SVGIG (reference sequence). Losses at the gene ends were 4 bases for V and 3 bases for J; bases not matched to a gene: 1. CDR3 bases: TGTGCCTGGAACAGGGGGGACACTGAAGCTTTCTTT. Translated: CAWNRGDTEAFF.

The rearrangement uses TRBV19 and TRBJ2-7; 8 bases agree with TRBD2. The CDR3 loop spans 15 amino acids. V shed 10 bases and J 2 bases; nucleotides not matched to a gene: 13. The V gene's germline CDR1 is LNHDA and CDR2 SQIVND (reference sequence). DNA of the CDR3: TGTGCCACCACAGCCGGGAGGGGATCAACCTACGAGCAGTACTTC. This translates into CATTAGRGSTYEQYF.